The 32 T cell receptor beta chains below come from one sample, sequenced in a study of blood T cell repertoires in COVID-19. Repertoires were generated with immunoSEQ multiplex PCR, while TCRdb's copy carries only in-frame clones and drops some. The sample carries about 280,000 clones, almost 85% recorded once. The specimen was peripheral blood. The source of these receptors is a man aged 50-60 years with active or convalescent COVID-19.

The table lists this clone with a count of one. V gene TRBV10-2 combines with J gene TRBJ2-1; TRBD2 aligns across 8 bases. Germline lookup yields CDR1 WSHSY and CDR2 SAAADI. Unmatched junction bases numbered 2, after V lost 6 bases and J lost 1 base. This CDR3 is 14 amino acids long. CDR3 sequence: CASRVAGSYNEQFF. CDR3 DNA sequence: TGCGCCAGCAGAGTAGCGGGATCCTACAATGAGCAGTTCTTC.

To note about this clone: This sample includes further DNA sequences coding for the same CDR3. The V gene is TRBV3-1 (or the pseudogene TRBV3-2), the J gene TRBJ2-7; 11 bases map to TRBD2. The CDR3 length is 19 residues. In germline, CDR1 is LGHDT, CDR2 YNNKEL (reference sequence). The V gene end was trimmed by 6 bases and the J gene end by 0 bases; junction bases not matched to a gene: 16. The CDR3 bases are TGTGCCAGCAGTCGTAAGTCCCCAAGACTAGCGGGAAACTCCTACGAGCAGTACTTC. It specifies CASSRKSPRLAGNSYEQYF.

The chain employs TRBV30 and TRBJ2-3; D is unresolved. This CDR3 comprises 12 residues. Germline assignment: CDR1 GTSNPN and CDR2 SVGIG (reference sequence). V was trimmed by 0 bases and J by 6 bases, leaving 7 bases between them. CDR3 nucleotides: TGTGCCTGGAGTGTCCAGGCGGATACGCAGTATTTT. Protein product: CAWSVQADTQYF.

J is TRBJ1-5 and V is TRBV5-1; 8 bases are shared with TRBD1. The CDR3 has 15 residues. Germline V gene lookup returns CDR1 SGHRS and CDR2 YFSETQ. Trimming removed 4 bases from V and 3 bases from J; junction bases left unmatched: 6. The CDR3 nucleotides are TGCGCCAGCAGCGAGACAGGGGCGGCCAATCAGCCCCAGCATTTT. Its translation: CASSETGAANQPQHF.

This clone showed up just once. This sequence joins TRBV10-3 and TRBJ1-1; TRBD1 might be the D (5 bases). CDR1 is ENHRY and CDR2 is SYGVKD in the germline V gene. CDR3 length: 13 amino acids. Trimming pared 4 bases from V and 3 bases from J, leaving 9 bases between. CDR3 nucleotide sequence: TGTGCCATCAGTGCGCAGGGCGACACTGAAGCTTTCTTT. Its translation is CAISAQGDTEAFF.

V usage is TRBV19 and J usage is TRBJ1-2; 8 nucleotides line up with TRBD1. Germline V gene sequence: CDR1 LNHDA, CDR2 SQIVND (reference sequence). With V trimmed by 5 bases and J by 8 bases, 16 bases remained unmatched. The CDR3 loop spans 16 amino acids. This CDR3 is CASSPRQGTNYQGYTF. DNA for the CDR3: TGTGCCAGTAGTCCCCGACAGGGGACAAACTACCAGGGCTACACCTTC.

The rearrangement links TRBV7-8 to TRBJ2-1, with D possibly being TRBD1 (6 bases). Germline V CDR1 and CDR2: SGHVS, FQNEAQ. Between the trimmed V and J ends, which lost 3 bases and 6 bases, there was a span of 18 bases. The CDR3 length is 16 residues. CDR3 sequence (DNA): TGTGCCAGCAGCTTGCCCGGGGACACAGAGGGCAATGAGCAGTTCTTC. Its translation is CASSLPGDTEGNEQFF.

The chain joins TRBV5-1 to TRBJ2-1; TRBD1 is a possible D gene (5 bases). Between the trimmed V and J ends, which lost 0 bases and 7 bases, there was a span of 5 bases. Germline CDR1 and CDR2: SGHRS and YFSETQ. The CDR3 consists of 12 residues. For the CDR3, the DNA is TGCGCCAGCAGCTTGGAGGGGAATGAGCAGTTCTTC. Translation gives CASSLEGNEQFF. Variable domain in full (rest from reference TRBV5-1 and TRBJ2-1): KAGVTQTPRYLIKTRGQQVTLSCSPISGHRSVSWYQQTPGQGLQFLFEYFSETQRNKGNFPGRFSGRQFSNSRSEMNVSTLELGDSALYLCASSLEGNEQFFGPGTRLTVL.

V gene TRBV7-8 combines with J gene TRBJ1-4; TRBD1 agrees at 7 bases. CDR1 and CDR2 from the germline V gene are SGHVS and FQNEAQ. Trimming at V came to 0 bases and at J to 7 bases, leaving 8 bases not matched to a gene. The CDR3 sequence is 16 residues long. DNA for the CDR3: TGTGCCAGCAGCTTAGCGAACAGGGGACGAGGTGAAAAACTGTTTTTT. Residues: CASSLANRGRGEKLFF. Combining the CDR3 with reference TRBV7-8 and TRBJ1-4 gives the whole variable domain GAGVSQSPRYKVAKRGQDVALRCDPISGHVSLFWYQQALGQGPEFLTYFQNEAQLDKSGLPSDRFFAERPEGSVSTLKIQRTQQEDSAVYLCASSLANRGRGEKLFFGSGTQLSVL.

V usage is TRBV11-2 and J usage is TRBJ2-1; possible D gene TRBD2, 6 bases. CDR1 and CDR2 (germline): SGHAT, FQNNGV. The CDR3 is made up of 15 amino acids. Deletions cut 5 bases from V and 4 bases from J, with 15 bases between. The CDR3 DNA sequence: TGTGCCAGCAGCCCCAACCGGGGGAGTTACAATGAGCAGTTCTTC. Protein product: CASSPNRGSYNEQFF.

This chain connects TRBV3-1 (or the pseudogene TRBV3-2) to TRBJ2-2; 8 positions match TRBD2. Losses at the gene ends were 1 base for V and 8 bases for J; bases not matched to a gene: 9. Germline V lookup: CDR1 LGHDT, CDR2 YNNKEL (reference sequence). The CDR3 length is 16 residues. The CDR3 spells CASSQVGGGQAGELFF. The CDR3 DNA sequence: TGTGCCAGCAGCCAAGTCGGGGGGGGCCAAGCAGGGGAGCTGTTTTTT.

CDR3 bases: TGTGCCAGCAGGCCGACTAGCGGAGCTCCCTTTAGCTCCTACAATGAGCAGTTCTTC. Translated: CASRPTSGAPFSSYNEQFF. The rearrangement links TRBV27 to TRBJ2-1; 9 nucleotides match TRBD2. V dropped 6 bases and J dropped 0; count of bases not matched to a gene: 15. The length of the CDR3 is 19 residues. Germline CDR1 MNHEY, CDR2 SMNVEV (reference sequence).

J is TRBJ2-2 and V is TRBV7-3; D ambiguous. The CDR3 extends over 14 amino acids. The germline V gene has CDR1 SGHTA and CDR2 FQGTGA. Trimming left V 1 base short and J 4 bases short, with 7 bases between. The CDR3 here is CASSLIPSTGELFF. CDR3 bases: TGTGCCAGCAGCTTAATCCCGAGCACCGGGGAGCTGTTTTTT.

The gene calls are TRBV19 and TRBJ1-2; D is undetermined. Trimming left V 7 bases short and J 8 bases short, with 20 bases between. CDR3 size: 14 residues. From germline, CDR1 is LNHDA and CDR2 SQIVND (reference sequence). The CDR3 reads CASIPRVGRFGYTF. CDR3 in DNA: TGTGCCAGTATCCCCCGGGTAGGCAGATTCGGCTACACCTTC.

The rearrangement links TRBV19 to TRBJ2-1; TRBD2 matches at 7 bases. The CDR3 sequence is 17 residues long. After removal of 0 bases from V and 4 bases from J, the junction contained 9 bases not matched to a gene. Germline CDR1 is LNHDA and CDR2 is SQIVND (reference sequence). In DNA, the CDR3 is TGTGCCAGTAGTATAGATCTATCGGGAGGTTCATACAATGAGCAGTTCTTC. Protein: CASSIDLSGGSYNEQFF. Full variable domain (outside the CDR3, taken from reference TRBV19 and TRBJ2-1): DGGITQSPKYLFRKEGQNVTLSCEQNLNHDAMYWYRQDPGQGLRLIYYSQIVNDFQKGDIAEGYSVSREKKESFPLTVTSAQKNPTAFYLCASSIDLSGGSYNEQFFGPGTRLTVL.

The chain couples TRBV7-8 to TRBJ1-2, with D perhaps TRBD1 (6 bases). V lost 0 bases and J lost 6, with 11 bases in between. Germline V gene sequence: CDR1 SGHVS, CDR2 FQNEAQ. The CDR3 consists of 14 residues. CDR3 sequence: CASSLARRGDGYTF. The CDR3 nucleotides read TGTGCCAGCAGCTTAGCGCGCAGGGGTGATGGCTACACCTTC.

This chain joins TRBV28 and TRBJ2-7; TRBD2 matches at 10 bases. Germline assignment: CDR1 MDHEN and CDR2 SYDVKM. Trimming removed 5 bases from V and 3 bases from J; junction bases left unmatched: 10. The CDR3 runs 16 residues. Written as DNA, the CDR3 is TGTGCCAGCAGTCCTTACCTAGCGGGAGAGTACTACGAGCAGTACTTC. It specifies CASSPYLAGEYYEQYF.

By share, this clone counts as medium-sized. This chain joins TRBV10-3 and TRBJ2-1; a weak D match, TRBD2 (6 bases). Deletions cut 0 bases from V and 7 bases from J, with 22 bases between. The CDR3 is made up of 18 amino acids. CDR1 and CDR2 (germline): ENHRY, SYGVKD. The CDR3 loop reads CAISESIFAEGFSNEQFF. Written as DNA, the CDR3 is TGTGCCATCAGTGAGTCGATCTTCGCGGAGGGCTTCTCGAATGAGCAGTTCTTC.

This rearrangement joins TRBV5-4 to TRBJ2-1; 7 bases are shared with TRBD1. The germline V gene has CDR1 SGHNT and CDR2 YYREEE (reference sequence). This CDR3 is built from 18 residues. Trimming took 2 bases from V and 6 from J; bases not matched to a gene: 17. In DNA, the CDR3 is TGTGCCAGCAGCTTAGGCCAGGGGGTCTTGTCGAGGAGCAATGAGCAGTTCTTC. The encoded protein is CASSLGQGVLSRSNEQFF.

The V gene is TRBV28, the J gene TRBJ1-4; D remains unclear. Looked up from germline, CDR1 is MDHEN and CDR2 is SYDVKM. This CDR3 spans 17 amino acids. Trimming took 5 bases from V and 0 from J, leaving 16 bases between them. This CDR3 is CASSPGGEGATNEKLFF. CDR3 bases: TGTGCCAGCAGTCCGGGAGGTGAGGGCGCAACTAATGAAAAACTGTTTTTT.

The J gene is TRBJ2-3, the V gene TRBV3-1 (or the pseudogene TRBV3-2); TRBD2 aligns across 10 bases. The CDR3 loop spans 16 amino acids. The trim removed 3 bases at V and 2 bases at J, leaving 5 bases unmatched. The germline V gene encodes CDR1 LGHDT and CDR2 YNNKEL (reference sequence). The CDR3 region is CASSHLLAGFTDTQYF. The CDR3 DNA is TGTGCCAGCAGCCACTTACTAGCGGGATTCACAGATACGCAGTATTTT.

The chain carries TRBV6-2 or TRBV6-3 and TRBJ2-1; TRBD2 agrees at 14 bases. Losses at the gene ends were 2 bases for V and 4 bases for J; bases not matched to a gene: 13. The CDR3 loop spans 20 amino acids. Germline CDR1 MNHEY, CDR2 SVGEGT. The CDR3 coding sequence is TGTGCCAGCAGTTACAGGTCGGGGACTAGCGGGAGAGGTCGGTACAATGAGCAGTTCTTC. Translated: CASSYRSGTSGRGRYNEQFF.

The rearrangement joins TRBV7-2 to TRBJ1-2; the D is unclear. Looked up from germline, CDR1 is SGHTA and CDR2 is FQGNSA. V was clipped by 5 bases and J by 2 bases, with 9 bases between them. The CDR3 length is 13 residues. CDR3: CASSNGLNYGYTF. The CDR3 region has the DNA TGTGCCAGCAGCAATGGACTGAACTATGGCTACACCTTC.

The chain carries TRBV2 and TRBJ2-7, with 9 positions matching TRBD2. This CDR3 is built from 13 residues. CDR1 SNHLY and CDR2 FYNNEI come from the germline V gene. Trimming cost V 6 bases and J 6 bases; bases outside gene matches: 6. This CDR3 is CASRLGLASEQYF. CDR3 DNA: TGTGCCAGCAGACTGGGACTAGCCAGCGAGCAGTACTTC.

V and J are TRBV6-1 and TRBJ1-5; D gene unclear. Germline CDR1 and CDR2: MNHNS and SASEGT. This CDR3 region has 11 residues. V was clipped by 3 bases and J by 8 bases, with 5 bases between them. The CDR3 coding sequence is TGTGCCAGCAGTGAGGAGGAGCCCCAGCATTTT. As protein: CASSEEEPQHF.

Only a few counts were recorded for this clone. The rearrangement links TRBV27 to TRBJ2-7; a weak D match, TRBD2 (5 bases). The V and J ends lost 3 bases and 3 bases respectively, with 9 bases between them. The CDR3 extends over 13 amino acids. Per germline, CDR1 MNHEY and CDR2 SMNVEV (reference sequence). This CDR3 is CASSLGADYEQYF. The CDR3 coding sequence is TGTGCCAGCAGTTTGGGAGCAGACTACGAGCAGTACTTC.

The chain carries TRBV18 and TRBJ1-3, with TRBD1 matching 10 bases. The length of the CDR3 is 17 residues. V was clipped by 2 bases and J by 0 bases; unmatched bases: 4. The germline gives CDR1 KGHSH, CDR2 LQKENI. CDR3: CASSPWGQGISGNTIYF. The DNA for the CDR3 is TGTGCCAGCTCACCATGGGGACAGGGGATCTCTGGAAACACCATATATTTT.

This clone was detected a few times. Here the CDR3 DNA reads TGTGCCAGCAGCCAAGATACAACAGGGAGCTATGGCTACACCTTC. Protein: CASSQDTTGSYGYTF. This sequence joins TRBV3-1 (or the pseudogene TRBV3-2) and TRBJ1-2; D is possibly TRBD1 (6 bases). CDR1 LGHDT and CDR2 YNNKEL come from the germline V gene (reference sequence). V was cut by 0 bases and J by 4 bases, with 12 bases left in between. The CDR3 sequence is 15 residues long.

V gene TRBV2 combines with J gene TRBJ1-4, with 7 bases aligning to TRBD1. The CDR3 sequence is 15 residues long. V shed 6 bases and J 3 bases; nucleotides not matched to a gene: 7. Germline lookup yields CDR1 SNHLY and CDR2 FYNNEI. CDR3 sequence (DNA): TGTGCCAGCAGCGTTACAGGGGTGGCTAATGAAAAACTGTTTTTT. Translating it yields CASSVTGVANEKLFF.

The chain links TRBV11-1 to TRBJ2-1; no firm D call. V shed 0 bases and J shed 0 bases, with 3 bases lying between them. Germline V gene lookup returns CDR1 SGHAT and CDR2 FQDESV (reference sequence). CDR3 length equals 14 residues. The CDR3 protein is CASSLANSYNEQFF. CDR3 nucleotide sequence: TGTGCCAGCAGCTTAGCCAACTCCTACAATGAGCAGTTCTTC.

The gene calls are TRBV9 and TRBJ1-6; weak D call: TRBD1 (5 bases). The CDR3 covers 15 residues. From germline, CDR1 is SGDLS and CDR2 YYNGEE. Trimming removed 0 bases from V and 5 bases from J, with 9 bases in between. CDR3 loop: CASSVGAGNNSPLHF. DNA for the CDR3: TGTGCCAGCAGCGTAGGGGCAGGGAATAATTCACCCCTCCACTTT. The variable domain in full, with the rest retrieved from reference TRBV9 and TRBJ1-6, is DSGVTQTPKHLITATGQRVTLRCSPRSGDLSVYWYQQSLDQGLQFLIQYYNGEERAKGNILERFSAQQFPDLHSELNLSSLELGDSALYFCASSVGAGNNSPLHFGNGTRLTVT.

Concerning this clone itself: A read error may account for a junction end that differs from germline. The CDR3: CASSLFGAGGSFNEQFF. The CDR3 DNA reads TGTGCCAGCAGCTTATTTGGGGCGGGAGGGTCCTTCAATGAGCAGTTCTTC. The chain uses TRBV7-8 and TRBJ2-1, with 9 positions matching TRBD2. Germline V gene sequence: CDR1 SGHVS, CDR2 FQNEAQ. This CDR3 is built from 17 residues.